This T cell receptor beta chain was documented in a study of blood T cell repertoires in COVID-19. CDR1 is LNHDA, CDR2 SQIVND, per germline (reference sequence). Trimming at V came to 3 bases and at J to 6 bases, leaving 10 bases not matched to a gene. This CDR3 comprises 16 residues. Measured with immunoSEQ multiplex PCR; TCRdb has only the in-frame clones, and not every one. The table has roughly 200,000 clones, 65% to 90% seen once. The source of this sequence is a human donor in a cohort sampled during active COVID-19. The sample consisted of peripheral blood. The V gene is TRBV19, the J gene TRBJ2-1; 8 bases line up with TRBD2. The CDR3 loop is CASSIGEGLGFNEQFF. The CDR3 nucleotides read TGTGCCAGTAGTATCGGTGAGGGACTAGGTTTCAATGAGCAGTTCTTC.